This TCR beta chain was recorded in a study of identical twins. The study's findings and limits: The presence of invariant MAIT and iNKT cells could partly confound analyses of zero-insertion sequences. It was cross-sectional statistical analysis, not following the same donors, that the conclusions relied on.

Each cDNA held unique molecular identifiers, and template switching gave it a universal primer site. TCRdb analysed the 5' RACE reads with MiXCR anew, one entry per CDR3 protein. The sample consists of around 1.7 million distinct CDR3 sequences, about 32% of them appearing once. Concerning this clonotype: Its antigen is not known.

The donors were all healthy and Caucasian. CDR1 is MDHEN, CDR2 SYDVKM, per germline. This CDR3 comprises 13 residues. Trimming removed 4 bases from V and 8 bases from J; junction bases left unmatched: 1. Sequencing input: cord blood. The TCR originated in a newborn girl in good health. This chain uses TRBV28 with TRBJ2-1; 11 bases fit TRBD1. The CDR3 sequence is CASSSGQGDEQFF. CDR3 nucleotide sequence: TGTGCCAGCAGTTCGGGACAGGGGGATGAGCAGTTCTTC.